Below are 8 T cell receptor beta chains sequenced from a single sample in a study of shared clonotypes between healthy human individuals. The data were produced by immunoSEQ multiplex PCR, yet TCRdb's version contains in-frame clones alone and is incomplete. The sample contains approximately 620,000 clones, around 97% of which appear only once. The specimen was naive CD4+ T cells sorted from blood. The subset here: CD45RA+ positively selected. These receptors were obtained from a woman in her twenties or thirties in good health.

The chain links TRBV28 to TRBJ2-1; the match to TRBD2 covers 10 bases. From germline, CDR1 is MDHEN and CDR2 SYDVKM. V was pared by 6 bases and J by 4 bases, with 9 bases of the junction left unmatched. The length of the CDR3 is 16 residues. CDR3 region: CASSSGLAANYNEQFF. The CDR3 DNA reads TGTGCCAGCAGCTCCGGACTAGCGGCTAATTACAATGAGCAGTTCTTC.

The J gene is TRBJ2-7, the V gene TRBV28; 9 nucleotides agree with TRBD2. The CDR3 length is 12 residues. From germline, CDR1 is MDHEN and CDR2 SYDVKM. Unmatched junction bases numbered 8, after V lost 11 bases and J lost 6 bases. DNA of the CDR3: TGTGCCTCCGAGCGGGGGGCCCGCGAGCAGTACTTC. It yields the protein CASERGAREQYF.

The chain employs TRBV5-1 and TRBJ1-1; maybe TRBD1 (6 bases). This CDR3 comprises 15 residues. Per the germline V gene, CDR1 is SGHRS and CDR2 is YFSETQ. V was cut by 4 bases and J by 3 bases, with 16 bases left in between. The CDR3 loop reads CASSALTGADTEAFF. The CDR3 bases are TGCGCCAGCAGCGCCTTAACGGGGGCGGACACTGAAGCTTTCTTT.

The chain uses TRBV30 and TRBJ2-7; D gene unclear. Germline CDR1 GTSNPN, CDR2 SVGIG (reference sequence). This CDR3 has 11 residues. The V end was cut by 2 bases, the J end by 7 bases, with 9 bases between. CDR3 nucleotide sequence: TGTGCCTGGAGTCGAGGCCAAGAGCAGTACTTC. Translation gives CAWSRGQEQYF. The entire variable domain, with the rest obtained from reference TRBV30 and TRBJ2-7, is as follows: SQTIHQWPATLVQPVGSPLSLECTVEGTSNPNLYWYRQAAGRGLQLLFYSVGIGQISSEVPQNLSASRPQDRQFILSSKKLLLSDSGFYLCAWSRGQEQYFGPGTRLTVT.

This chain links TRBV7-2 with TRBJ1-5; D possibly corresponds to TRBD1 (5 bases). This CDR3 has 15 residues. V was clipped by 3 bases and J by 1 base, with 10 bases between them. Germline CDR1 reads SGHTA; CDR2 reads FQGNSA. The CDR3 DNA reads TGTGCCAGCAGCTTTTGGGGCAACAGCAATCAGCCCCAGCATTTT. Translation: CASSFWGNSNQPQHF.

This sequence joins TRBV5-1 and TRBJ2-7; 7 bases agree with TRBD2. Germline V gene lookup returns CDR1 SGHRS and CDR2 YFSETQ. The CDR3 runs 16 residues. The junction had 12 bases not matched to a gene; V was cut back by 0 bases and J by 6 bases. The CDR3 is CASSLVREAKIGEQYF. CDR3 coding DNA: TGCGCCAGCAGCTTGGTTCGGGAGGCCAAGATTGGCGAGCAGTACTTC.

The CDR3 is CASSLGASGGQQYF. The DNA for the CDR3 is TGTGCCAGCAGCTTGGGGGCCAGTGGGGGCCAGCAGTACTTC. This sequence joins TRBV5-8 and TRBJ2-7; tentatively, D is TRBD1 (6 bases). From germline, CDR1 is SGHTS and CDR2 YDEGEE. V gave up 0 bases and J gave up 8 bases, with 15 bases separating them. The CDR3 is 14 amino acids.

CDR3 nucleotides: TGCAGCGTTGAATGGTGGACCCGGGGGGATACGCAGTATTTT. This gives the protein CSVEWWTRGDTQYF. This chain links TRBV29-1 with TRBJ2-3; D is possibly TRBD2 (6 bases). The V gene's germline CDR1 is SQVTM and CDR2 ANQGSEA. V lost 2 bases and J 6 bases, leaving 15 bases between the germline ends. The CDR3 contains 14 residues.